A single sample gave rise to the 15 T cell receptor beta chains below, sequenced in a study of control samples from healthy donors and cancer patients. Method: immunoSEQ multiplex PCR; TCRdb's copy keeps in-frame clones and lacks some. The data show about 98,000 clones, 79% seen once. Sequenced sample: blood. These receptor sequences come from a woman aged 25 to 45 in good health.

This clone was seen just once. This chain links TRBV19 with TRBJ2-7; 8 bases are a match to TRBD1. After removal of 4 bases from V and 3 bases from J, the junction contained 8 bases not matched to a gene. Germline loops: CDR1 LNHDA, CDR2 SQIVND (reference sequence). The CDR3 contains 15 residues. The CDR3 nucleotides are TGTGCCAGTAGTACAGCCGGGACAGGCCTCTACGAGCAGTACTTC. Translating it yields CASSTAGTGLYEQYF.

The V call is TRBV9, the J call TRBJ2-5; the match to TRBD2 covers 11 bases. This CDR3 contains 18 residues. V lost 0 bases to trimming and J lost 0 bases; unmatched junction nucleotides: 7. Per the germline V gene, CDR1 is SGDLS and CDR2 is YYNGEE. CDR3 in amino acids: CASSVGLAGGQYQETQYF. The CDR3 bases are TGTGCCAGCAGCGTAGGTCTAGCGGGGGGACAGTACCAAGAGACCCAGTACTTC.

The chain is built from TRBV25-1 and TRBJ1-1; TRBD1 matches 7 bases. This CDR3 has 13 amino acids. In germline, CDR1 is MGHDK, CDR2 SYGVNS. V was clipped by 6 bases and J by 5 bases; unmatched bases: 6. CDR3 in DNA: TGTGCCAGCAGGGTACAGGGGCGGACTGAAGCTTTCTTT. Protein product: CASRVQGRTEAFF.

On this clone itself: Distinct nucleotide sequences in the sample also encode this CDR3. This chain links TRBV6-1 with TRBJ1-5, with D possibly matching TRBD1 (5 bases). Trimming stripped 3 bases from V and 4 bases from J, with 10 bases between. CDR1 is MNHNS and CDR2 is SASEGT in the germline V gene. This CDR3 region has 14 residues. DNA for the CDR3: TGTGCCAGCAGTGAGAGGGCAGGGAATCAGCCCCAGCATTTT. Its protein is CASSERAGNQPQHF.

This clone was seen only a few times. This rearrangement joins TRBV10-1 to TRBJ1-2; D may be TRBD1 (5 bases). Germline V lookup: CDR1 WNHNN, CDR2 SYGVQD (reference sequence). The CDR3 runs 13 residues. Trimming left V 4 bases short and J 4 bases short, with 10 bases between. CDR3 DNA: TGCGCCAGCAGTGCGGGACGGCTCTATGGCTACACCTTC. Protein product: CASSAGRLYGYTF.

CDR3 region: CASSSPLWGRQETQYF. CDR3 bases: TGCGCCAGCAGCTCCCCCCTGTGGGGGCGTCAAGAGACCCAGTACTTC. The chain uses TRBV5-1 and TRBJ2-5; TRBD1 is a possible D gene (6 bases). V gave up 3 bases and J gave up 2 bases, with 17 bases separating them. This CDR3 region has 16 residues. Germline CDR1 SGHRS, CDR2 YFSETQ.

The rearrangement uses TRBV19 and TRBJ2-7; 7 bases are shared with TRBD1. Trimming cost V 3 bases and J 0 bases; bases outside gene matches: 11. CDR3 length: 17 amino acids. Per germline, CDR1 LNHDA and CDR2 SQIVND (reference sequence). The CDR3: CASSIRSGTADSYEQYF. For the CDR3, the DNA is TGTGCCAGTAGTATTAGATCCGGGACAGCCGACTCCTACGAGCAGTACTTC.

This clone occurred once. This chain connects TRBV7-8 to TRBJ1-2; weak D call: TRBD1 (5 bases). The germline V gene encodes CDR1 SGHVS and CDR2 FQNEAQ. CDR3 length: 16 amino acids. Trimming pared 1 base from V and 8 bases from J, leaving 20 bases between. The CDR3 protein is CASSLGWQRGLGGYTF. The CDR3 DNA reads TGTGCCAGCAGCTTAGGCTGGCAGCGGGGGTTGGGGGGCTACACCTTC.

The chain has TRBV5-4 and TRBJ2-5; no clear D. Germline CDR1 and CDR2: SGHNT and YYREEE (reference sequence). Trimming took 1 base from V and 0 from J, leaving 10 bases between them. There are 15 residues in the CDR3. Here the CDR3 DNA reads TGTGCCAGCAGCTTGAATACGGTGCACCAAGAGACCCAGTACTTC. Amino acid sequence: CASSLNTVHQETQYF. The full variable domain, rest sourced from reference TRBV5-4 and TRBJ2-5, is ETGVTQSPTHLIKTRGQQVTLRCSSQSGHNTVSWYQQALGQGPQFIFQYYREEENGRGNFPPRFSGLQFPNYSSELNVNALELDDSALYLCASSLNTVHQETQYFGPGTRLLVL.

This chain joins TRBV29-1 and TRBJ2-7, with D perhaps matching TRBD2 (5 bases). Germline loops: CDR1 SQVTM, CDR2 ANQGSEA. The length of the CDR3 is 12 residues. The V and J ends lost 6 bases and 7 bases respectively, with 16 bases between them. The CDR3 bases are TGCAGCGTCGTAGGACTCCGAGGGGAGCAGTACTTC. This encodes CSVVGLRGEQYF.

The V and J genes are TRBV21-1 and TRBJ2-7. TRBV21-1 is a pseudogene locus. The CDR3 loop spans 15 amino acids. CDR3 sequence reads: CASSKEGPRGLEQYF. The DNA for the CDR3 is TGTGCCAGCAGCAAAGAGGGGCCCCGGGGCCTCGAGCAGTACTTC.

This chain connects TRBV19 to TRBJ1-3; a possible D gene is TRBD1 (5 bases). The CDR3 runs 14 residues. The germline V gene has CDR1 LNHDA and CDR2 SQIVND (reference sequence). V shed 3 bases and J shed 4 bases, with 10 bases lying between them. The DNA for the CDR3 is TGTGCCAGTAGTATGGCGGGGCCGGGAAACACCATATATTTT. Residues: CASSMAGPGNTIYF.

This rearrangement joins TRBV27 to TRBJ2-1; TRBD2 matches at 10 bases. The CDR3 length is 17 residues. In germline, CDR1 is MNHEY, CDR2 SMNVEV (reference sequence). J was trimmed by 8 bases and V by 2 bases; bases with no gene match: 12. The CDR3 is CASSLLRLKRGGYEQFF. In DNA form, the CDR3 reads TGTGCCAGCAGTTTACTTAGGTTGAAGCGGGGGGGCTATGAGCAGTTCTTC.

The CDR3 sequence: CASSRRISYTF. The CDR3 DNA follows: TGTGCCAGCAGCCGCAGGATTAGCTACACCTTC. The chain recombines TRBV7-2 with TRBJ1-2, with unresolved D. V was trimmed by 5 bases and J by 9 bases, leaving 10 bases between them. The CDR3 is 11 residues long. CDR1 and CDR2 (germline): SGHTA, FQGNSA.

The chain employs TRBV23-1 and TRBJ1-6; tentatively, D is TRBD1 (6 bases). TRBV23-1 is an open reading frame, and its role is uncertain. This CDR3 has 20 amino acids. Trimming cost V 2 bases and J 0 bases, with 20 bases left between them. CDR3 DNA sequence: TGCGCCAGCAGTCAACTATATCCTCCAGGGGATAGCTCCTATAATTCACCCCTCCACTTT. Translating gives CASSQLYPPGDSSYNSPLHF.